This T cell receptor (beta chain) was recovered during a study of control samples from healthy donors and cancer patients. The data were produced by immunoSEQ multiplex PCR, yet TCRdb's version contains in-frame clones alone and is incomplete. The sample comprises around 100,000 clones, 90% to 95% of which are singletons, and 2.5% rests with the top ten. This CDR3 region has 15 residues. Germline loops: CDR1 MGHRA, CDR2 YSYEKL. V lost 0 bases, J lost 2 bases, and 9 bases lay in between. V and J are TRBV4-1 and TRBJ2-3; D call uncertain. Source material: blood. The receptor's source is a woman younger than 35 in good health. In DNA form, the CDR3 reads TGCGCCAGCAGCCAAGATCGACTTGCCACAGATACGCAGTATTTT. Translated, it gives CASSQDRLATDTQYF.